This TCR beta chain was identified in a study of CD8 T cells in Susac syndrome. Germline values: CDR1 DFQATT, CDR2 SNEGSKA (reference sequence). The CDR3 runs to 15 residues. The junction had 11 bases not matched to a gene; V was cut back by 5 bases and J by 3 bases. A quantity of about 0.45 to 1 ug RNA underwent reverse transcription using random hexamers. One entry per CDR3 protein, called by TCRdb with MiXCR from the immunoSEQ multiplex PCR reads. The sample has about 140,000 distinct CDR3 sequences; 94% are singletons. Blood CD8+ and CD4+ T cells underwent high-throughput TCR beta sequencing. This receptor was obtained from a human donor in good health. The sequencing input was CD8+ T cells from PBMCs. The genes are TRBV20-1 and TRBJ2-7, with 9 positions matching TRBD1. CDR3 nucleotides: TGCAGTGCTGACGTCCCGGGACAGGGAAACTACGAGCAGTACTTC. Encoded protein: CSADVPGQGNYEQYF.